Included here is one TCR beta chain sequence, with context. Its cognate antigen is unknown. Points from the study as a whole: Tumor-infiltrating Treg TCR alpha and beta sequences overlapped most with tumor naive CD4+ T cells, then blood naive.

V dropped 7 bases and J dropped 3 bases, with 6 bases sitting between them. The germline CDR1 and CDR2 sequences are LNHDA and SQIVND (reference sequence). CDR3 length: 12 amino acids. TCRdb used MiXCR to reprocess the 5' RACE reads, holding one entry per CDR3 protein. The data show 25,000 to 40,000 distinct CDR3 sequences, roughly 25% seen once. This chain links TRBV19 with TRBJ2-2; D may be TRBD1 (6 bases). This receptor was taken from a female donor with breast cancer. Sequencing was performed on naive CD4+ T cells sorted from a lymph node. The subset denotes: naive CD4+ T cells, CD4+CD45RA+CD25-. The CDR3: CASNRDTGELFF. DNA for the CDR3: TGTGCCAGTAACAGGGACACCGGGGAGCTGTTTTTT.